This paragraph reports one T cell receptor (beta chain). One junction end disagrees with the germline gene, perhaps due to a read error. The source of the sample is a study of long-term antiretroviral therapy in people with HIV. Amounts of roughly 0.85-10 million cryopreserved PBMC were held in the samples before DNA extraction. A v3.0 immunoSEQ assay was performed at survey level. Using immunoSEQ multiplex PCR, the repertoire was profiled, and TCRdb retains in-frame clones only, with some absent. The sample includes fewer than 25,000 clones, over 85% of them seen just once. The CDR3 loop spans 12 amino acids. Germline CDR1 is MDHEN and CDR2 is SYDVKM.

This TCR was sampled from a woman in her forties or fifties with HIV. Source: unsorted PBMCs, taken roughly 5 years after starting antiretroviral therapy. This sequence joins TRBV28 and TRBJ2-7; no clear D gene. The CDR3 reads CASSLLGLEKYF. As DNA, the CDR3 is TGTGCCAGCAGTTTATTAGGCCTCGAGAAGTACTTC.